This note documents a single T cell receptor beta chain sequence. The data were taken from a study of blood T cell repertoires in COVID-19. Overall study: Acute and convalescent COVID-19 samples came from the United States, Italy and Spain. T cells, B-cell-depleted T cells, or PBMCs provided the cDNA or gDNA that served as material.

Trimming took 5 bases from V and 2 from J; bases not matched to a gene: 5. The germline V gene encodes CDR1 SGHAT and CDR2 FQNNGV. The CDR3 has 17 amino acids. Original methodology: Amplification of reference gene primers provided the estimated nucleated cell counts. Here immunoSEQ multiplex PCR was the method, and the copy in TCRdb shows in-frame clones only, minus some. The DNA was the basis for D and trimming; V, J and clone size are from that table. Among tens of thousands of clones, around 90% were seen once, and the ten largest hold roughly 0.73%. The sequenced sample consisted of peripheral blood. The chain employs TRBV11-2 and TRBJ2-6; 11 bases agree with TRBD1. This clonotype originated in an elderly woman with acute or convalescent COVID-19. The CDR3 loop reads CASSRGQGGTGANVLTF. DNA of the CDR3: TGTGCCAGCAGCCGGGGACAGGGGGGCACTGGGGCCAACGTCCTGACTTTC.